Listed below are T cell receptor beta chains from one sample, sequenced in a study of blood T cell repertoires in COVID-19. Only in-frame clones appear in the TCRdb table, and some are missing; sequencing was by immunoSEQ multiplex PCR. The sample shows tens of thousands of clones, roughly 85% of them seen only once. The specimen was peripheral blood. The receptor source for this set is a man aged 50-60 years with active or convalescent COVID-19. Both conserved end residues are part of each CDR3. Each record gives: D gene, clone size, V gene, J gene, CDR3 DNA, CDR3 protein. D genes are given only for firm matches. A row's size may be missing; if present it is once, few, many or a size class.

>.|.|TRBV24-1|TRBJ2-3
TGTGCCACCAGTGACCCAGCGGCTACTAGCACAGATACGCAGTATTTT
CATSDPAATSTDTQYF
>.|.|TRBV19|TRBJ2-1
TGTGCCAGTAGGGTTTATTACAGGAGTTACAATGAGCAGTTCTTC
CASRVYYRSYNEQFF
>TRBD1|.|TRBV6-5|TRBJ1-2
TGTGCCAGCAGCCGGGACAGTAACTATGGCTACACCTTC
CASSRDSNYGYTF
>TRBD1|.|TRBV18|TRBJ1-1
TGTGCCAGCTCACCGGGACAGGGCGCTGAAGCTTTCTTT
CASSPGQGAEAFF
>TRBD1|.|TRBV6-6|TRBJ1-2
TGTGCCAGCAGCACAGGGGTTAACTATGGCTACACCTTC
CASSTGVNYGYTF
>TRBD2|.|TRBV7-6|TRBJ2-7
TGTGCCAGCAGCTTGGCTTCCGGGACTAGCGGGACCTACGAGCAGTACTTC
CASSLASGTSGTYEQYF
>TRBD2|many|TRBV6-1|TRBJ2-7
TGTGCCAGCAGTAAAGCCGGGGGACTAGCGGCCTCCTACGAGCAGTACTTC
CASSKAGGLAASYEQYF
>TRBD1|.|TRBV28|TRBJ1-6
TGTGCCAGCAGTGGTCGGGACAGAAGCTCCTATAATTCACCCCTCCACTTT
CASSGRDRSSYNSPLHF
>TRBD1|once|TRBV11-3|TRBJ2-3
TGTGCCAGCAGCTCCCAGGGGGACAGGGGCTCAGATACGCAGTATTTT
CASSSQGDRGSDTQYF
>TRBD2|.|TRBV19|TRBJ2-5
TGTGCCAGTAGTATTAGCGGGAGGACCCAGTACTTC
CASSISGRTQYF
>TRBD1|.|TRBV11-1|TRBJ1-1
TGTGCCAGCAGCTTAGGCGGGACAGGGAACACTGAAGCTTTCTTT
CASSLGGTGNTEAFF
>.|.|TRBV11-2|TRBJ2-1
TGTGCCAGCAGCACAGAAGGGAGATTTTACAATGAGCAGTTCTTC
CASSTEGRFYNEQFF
>.|.|TRBV9|TRBJ1-5
TGTGCCAGCAGGAGGACAGCGAGCAATCAGCCCCAGCATTTT
CASRRTASNQPQHF
>.|few|TRBV11-2|TRBJ1-5
TGTGCCAGCAGCCCCCGTTCGGATTTT
CASSPRSDF
>TRBD1|.|TRBV4-3|TRBJ1-1
TGCGCCAGCAGCCTGAAACAGGGGATCGACACTGAAGCTTTCTTT
CASSLKQGIDTEAFF
>.|.|TRBV5-8|TRBJ1-6
TGTGCCAGCAGCACCTCGGGCGGGGGATCACCCCTCCACTTT
CASSTSGGGSPLHF
>.|.|TRBV18|TRBJ2-7
TGTGCCAGCTCTCCCTCTGGGGCGTACGAGCAGTACTTC
CASSPSGAYEQYF
>TRBD2|.|TRBV7-2|TRBJ2-3
TGTGCCAGCAGCTTAGGGGCTAGCGGGAGCACAGATACGCAGTATTTT
CASSLGASGSTDTQYF
>.|.|TRBV7-9|TRBJ2-2
TGTGCCAGCAGCCCCAATGGCGGGAACACCGGGGAGCTGTTTTTT
CASSPNGGNTGELFF
>.|.|TRBV18|TRBJ1-2
TGTGCCAGCTCATCAGGGGACTATGGCTACACCTTC
CASSSGDYGYTF
>.|.|TRBV30|TRBJ1-4
TGTGCCTGGAGTGTACTCGCGGGGAAGGTAGAGAAACTGTTTTTT
CAWSVLAGKVEKLFF
>TRBD2|.|TRBV7-2|TRBJ2-7
TGTGCCAGCAGCTACAAGTCGGCTAGCGGGTACTACGAGCAGTACTTC
CASSYKSASGYYEQYF
>TRBD1|.|TRBV5-1|TRBJ1-1
TGCGCCAGCAGCTCTGCGCGACAGGGGCGACGGGACACTGAAGCTTTCTTT
CASSSARQGRRDTEAFF
>TRBD2|once|TRBV5-1|TRBJ2-1
TGCGCCAGCAGCCGAGCTGGGACTAGCGGGAGGGTGGGCAATGAGCAGTTCTTC
CASSRAGTSGRVGNEQFF
>.|.|TRBV28|TRBJ1-2
TGTGCCAGTTCAGTCGGGGGGCTGGTCTATGGCTACACCTTC
CASSVGGLVYGYTF
>.|.|TRBV30|TRBJ2-5
TGTGCCTGGGTCCCAGGGATAGAGACCCAGTACTTC
CAWVPGIETQYF
>TRBD2|.|TRBV3-1/TRBV3-2|TRBJ2-5
TGTGCCAGCAGCCAAGTTACGTTCAGTACTAGCGGGCAAGAGACCCAGTACTTC
CASSQVTFSTSGQETQYF
>TRBD1|.|TRBV2|TRBJ2-5
TGTGCCAGCAGTCCATCACTGGACAGGGGTAGGGAGACCCAGTACTTC
CASSPSLDRGRETQYF
>TRBD2|.|TRBV28|TRBJ2-1
TGTGCCAGCACCCACCCGAGCGGGAGGCGGAGTGAGCAGTTCTTC
CASTHPSGRRSEQFF
>TRBD2|few|TRBV7-2|TRBJ2-3
TGTGCCAGCAGCCCGCTAGCGGGGGCGAGCACAGATACGCAGTATTTT
CASSPLAGASTDTQYF
>.|.|TRBV6-1|TRBJ1-5
TGTGCCAGCAGTGAAGGCATAGGGGATCAGCCCCAGCATTTT
CASSEGIGDQPQHF
>.|.|TRBV5-6|TRBJ2-7
TGTGCCAGCAGTCCGCACGGGGCCTACGAGCAGTACTTC
CASSPHGAYEQYF
>.|.|TRBV5-1|TRBJ2-3
TGCGCCAGCGCCCACCCGAGACAGGCAGCAGATACGCAGTATTTT
CASAHPRQAADTQYF
>.|.|TRBV7-9|TRBJ2-2
TGTGCCAGCAGCTTAGTAGTATCCGGGGAGCTGTTTTTT
CASSLVVSGELFF
>TRBD2|once|TRBV3-1/TRBV3-2|TRBJ2-5
TGTGCCAGCAGCCAAGGGCTAGCGGGGGGATTTGGGGAGACCCAGTACTTC
CASSQGLAGGFGETQYF
>TRBD2|.|TRBV30|TRBJ2-5
TGTGCCTGGAGTTTCCGGAGCGGGGGGGCTGGGGAGACCCAGTACTTC
CAWSFRSGGAGETQYF
>.|.|TRBV3-1/TRBV3-2|TRBJ2-2
TGTGCCAGCAGCCAAGTCTACTTTAACACCGGGGAGCTGTTTTTT
CASSQVYFNTGELFF